This note documents a single T cell receptor (beta chain) sequence. The antigen remains undetermined. This sample is part of a study of graft-versus-host responses after intestinal transplantation. The table came from immunoSEQ multiplex PCR; TCRdb's copy has only in-frame clones and leaves some out. The repertoire consists of approximately 97,000 clones, with around 90% occurring once and the leading ten covering around 0.07%. The sequences come from unstimulated CD8+ T cells sorted from spleen or lymph node cells, collected before transplant. The receptor's source is a human donor who was the organ donor for an intestinal transplant.

The CDR3 DNA follows: TGTGCCAGTAGTCAGGGGGCGCTTCCACAGCGGGAGGGGGTCCCCAGTGTGGCCAAAAACATTCAGTACTTC. Residues: CASSQGALPQREGVPSVAKNIQYF. The genes are TRBV19 and TRBJ2-4, with 10 bases aligning to TRBD2. CDR1 and CDR2 (germline): LNHDA, SQIVND (reference sequence). The trim removed 5 bases at V and 1 base at J, leaving 29 bases unmatched. This CDR3 has 24 amino acids.